One sample yielded the 27 T cell receptor beta chains listed below, sequenced in a study of molecular identifiers for immune sequencing clone quantification. In TCRdb, the PCR reads were re-called with MiXCR into one record per CDR3 protein. The sample records approximately 500,000 distinct CDR3 sequences, around 21% being singletons. Sequenced sample: naive CD8+ T cells from blood, with Jurkat cell RNA spiked in. Subset denoted: FACS-sorted CD8+CD4-CCR7+CD45RA+ naive T cells. The receptors shown here come from a human donor in good health. Some libraries in this study had Jurkat cell RNA spiked in.

Note on this clonotype: It may be a read error: a sequence one base away is much more abundant. This rearrangement joins TRBV5-1 to TRBJ2-3; the match to TRBD2 covers 7 bases. Germline assignment: CDR1 SGHRS and CDR2 YFSETQ. The CDR3 loop spans 15 amino acids. CDR3 region: CASSLAAGSTDTRYF. In DNA, the CDR3 is TGCGCCAGCAGCTTGGCAGCGGGGAGCACAGATACGCGGTATTTT.

This chain joins TRBV11-3 and TRBJ2-1, with 13 bases matching TRBD2. The length of the CDR3 is 16 residues. Germline CDR1 SGHNT, CDR2 YENEEA. Germline trimming cut 3 bases from V and 2 bases from J; bases unmatched to any gene: 1. CDR3 region: CASSFGLAGAYNEQFF. CDR3 in DNA: TGTGCCAGCAGCTTCGGACTAGCGGGGGCCTACAATGAGCAGTTCTTC.

This clonotype has ten or more counts. This chain joins TRBV6-5 and TRBJ1-5; D is ambiguous. Germline-derived CDR1 and CDR2 are MNHEY and SVGAGI. V was trimmed by 0 bases and J by 7 bases, leaving 7 bases between them. The CDR3 is made up of 13 amino acids. The CDR3 here is CASSYSAVQPQHF. CDR3 coding DNA: TGTGCCAGCAGTTACTCCGCCGTCCAGCCCCAGCATTTT.

The chain uses TRBV12-3 or TRBV12-4 and TRBJ2-5; 10 positions match TRBD1. After removal of 3 bases from V and 5 bases from J, the junction contained 6 bases not matched to a gene. The CDR3 spans 15 residues. The CDR3 nucleotides read TGTGCCAGCAGTTTTGGACAGGGGGGGAAGGAGACCCAGTACTTC. This translates into CASSFGQGGKETQYF.

V is TRBV20-1 and J is TRBJ2-4; unclear D gene. The germline V gene has CDR1 DFQATT and CDR2 SNEGSKA (reference sequence). The CDR3 runs 12 residues. The V end was cut by 5 bases, the J end by 7 bases, with 12 bases between. The CDR3 nucleotides read TGCAGTGCTGCGGATTATCGGAACATTCAGTACTTC. Amino acid sequence: CSAADYRNIQYF.

This clonotype appeared many times. The chain has TRBV7-9 and TRBJ1-4; D is unclear. Trimming removed 1 base at V and 8 bases at J, with 8 bases between. The CDR3 has 13 amino acids. In germline, CDR1 is SEHNR, CDR2 FQNEAQ (reference sequence). For the CDR3, the DNA is TGTGCCAGCAGCTTAGACCTGGGCGAAAAACTGTTTTTT. It encodes CASSLDLGEKLFF.

This clonotype has at least ten counts. This CDR3 reads CASSSGTGTAAFF. In nucleotides, the CDR3 is TGTGCCAGCAGCTCCGGGACAGGGACAGCGGCTTTCTTT. The chain employs TRBV6-5 and TRBJ1-1; TRBD1 aligns across 9 bases. V shed 6 bases and J 11 bases; nucleotides not matched to a gene: 10. The CDR3 contains 13 residues. The germline gives CDR1 MNHEY, CDR2 SVGAGI.

Note on this clonotype: One base away lies a much larger clone, so this may be a sequencing read error. The V call is TRBV29-1, the J call TRBJ2-5; maybe TRBD2 (5 bases). The V gene's germline CDR1 is SQVTM and CDR2 ANQGSEA. CDR3 length: 16 amino acids. V was trimmed by 1 base and J by 4 bases, leaving 19 bases between them. CDR3 DNA: TGCAGCGTTGAAGGTCTTAAACTAGGATCACGAGAGACCCAGTACTTC. Translation: CSVEGLKLGSRETQYF.

Comment on this clonotype: A much larger clone differs by one base, so this may be a read error. The J gene is TRBJ2-5, the V gene TRBV20-1; TRBD2 is a possible D gene (5 bases). This CDR3 is built from 15 residues. Germline V gene lookup returns CDR1 DFQATT and CDR2 SNEGSKA (reference sequence). CDR3 loop: CIARDREGIQETQYF. The CDR3, as DNA: TGCATTGCTAGAGATCGGGAAGGGATCCAAGAGACCCAGTACTTC.

This clonotype was observed a handful of times. The chain couples TRBV24-1 to TRBJ2-1; 10 positions match TRBD2. CDR3 length: 14 amino acids. Per germline, CDR1 KGHDR and CDR2 SFDVKD. V shed 2 bases and J 6 bases; nucleotides not matched to a gene: 0. CDR3 DNA: TGTGCCACCAGTGATTCTAGCGGGGGCAATGAGCAGTTCTTC. Its protein is CATSDSSGGNEQFF.

This clonotype was counted a few times. Here the CDR3 reads CSARYLGTGELFF. In DNA, the CDR3 is TGCAGTGCTAGATACTTAGGCACCGGGGAGCTGTTTTTT. The chain links TRBV20-1 to TRBJ2-2; D unclear. The CDR3 totals 13 residues. The germline gives CDR1 DFQATT, CDR2 SNEGSKA (reference sequence). Trimming took 2 bases from V and 4 from J, leaving 8 bases between them.

The V call is TRBV11-3, the J call TRBJ2-3; D unclear. This CDR3 has 15 residues. Deletions cut 0 bases from V and 4 bases from J, with 11 bases between. Germline V lookup: CDR1 SGHNT, CDR2 YENEEA. This CDR3 is CASSLDFLRSDTQYF. DNA of the CDR3: TGTGCCAGCAGCTTAGATTTCCTGAGGTCAGATACGCAGTATTTT.

Worth noting for this clonotype: Sequence at one end of the junction differs from germline and may be a read error. This chain uses TRBV27 with TRBJ2-7; maybe TRBD2 (6 bases). The CDR3 sequence is 13 residues long. Looked up from germline, CDR1 is MNHEY and CDR2 is SMNVEV (reference sequence). The CDR3 bases are TGTGCCGGCAGTTTAGTGGGAGGATACGAGCAGTACTTC. This encodes CAGSLVGGYEQYF.

This clonotype was detected a few times. The genes are TRBV24-1 and TRBJ2-3; D is possibly TRBD2 (5 bases). The CDR3 totals 15 residues. Germline CDR1 is KGHDR and CDR2 is SFDVKD. The germline V and J ends were trimmed by 3 bases and 1 base, with 10 bases remaining between them. The CDR3 spells CATSDGSGGTDTQYF. The CDR3 bases are TGTGCCACCAGTGATGGGAGCGGAGGCACAGATACGCAGTATTTT.

This clonotype was counted a single time. The rearrangement uses TRBV5-4 and TRBJ2-7, with D tentatively TRBD2 (6 bases). The V gene lost 4 bases and the J gene lost 9 bases, with 20 bases spanning the gap. The CDR3 runs to 14 residues. In germline, CDR1 is SGHNT, CDR2 YYREEE (reference sequence). DNA for the CDR3: TGTGCCAGCAGCACGGGACTTTCCGGGGACGTGCAGTACTTC. It translates to CASSTGLSGDVQYF.

This clonotype was picked up many times. The chain uses TRBV7-3 and TRBJ1-1; D unresolved. V was shortened by 2 bases and J by 4 bases, with 14 bases between the two germline ends. Germline V CDR1 and CDR2: SGHTA, FQGTGA. The CDR3 runs to 15 residues. The CDR3: CASSLGVGAGTEAFF. The CDR3 nucleotides read TGTGCCAGCAGCTTAGGGGTGGGCGCGGGCACTGAAGCTTTCTTT. The entire variable domain, with the rest obtained from reference TRBV7-3 and TRBJ1-1, is as follows: GAGVSQTPSNKVTEKGKYVELRCDPISGHTALYWYRQSLGQGPEFLIYFQGTGAADDSGLPNDRFFAVRPEGSVSTLKIQRTERGDSAVYLCASSLGVGAGTEAFFGQGTRLTVV.

The chain is built from TRBV13 and TRBJ2-3; 12 bases match TRBD1. J lost 3 bases, V lost 5 bases, and 6 bases had no gene match. CDR3 length: 16 residues. Germline values: CDR1 PRHDT, CDR2 FYEKMQ (reference sequence). In nucleotides, the CDR3 is TGTGCCAGCAGCATCCGGGACAGGGGGCGAACAGATACGCAGTATTTT. It codes for CASSIRDRGRTDTQYF. The full variable domain, completed using reference TRBV13 and TRBJ2-3, is AAGVIQSPRHLIKEKRETATLKCYPIPRHDTVYWYQQGPGQDPQFLISFYEKMQSDKGSIPDRFSAQQFSDYHSELNMSSLELGDSALYFCASSIRDRGRTDTQYFGPGTRLTVL.

V gene TRBV5-1 combines with J gene TRBJ2-1, with 10 bases fitting TRBD2. CDR3 length equals 15 residues. The V gene's germline CDR1 is SGHRS and CDR2 YFSETQ. J lost 3 bases, V lost 7 bases, and 7 bases had no gene match. Here the CDR3 reads CASDPAGGLYNEQFF. For the CDR3, the DNA is TGCGCCAGCGATCCAGCGGGAGGGCTCTACAATGAGCAGTTCTTC.

This clonotype was picked up a small number of times. V and J are TRBV3-1 and TRBJ2-5; 16 bases line up with TRBD2. CDR1 is LGHDT and CDR2 is YNNKEL in the germline V gene (reference sequence). Trimming cost V 4 bases and J 5 bases; bases outside gene matches: 7. The CDR3 spans 17 residues. The CDR3 coding sequence is TGTGCCAGCAGCCTTACCGGGACTAGCGGGGGGGCCGAGACCCAGTACTTC. Amino acid sequence: CASSLTGTSGGAETQYF.

There are many counts of this clonotype. The chain couples TRBV7-6 to TRBJ1-3, with no clear D. The CDR3 runs to 14 residues. The V and J ends lost 1 base and 1 base respectively, with 5 bases between them. CDR1 and CDR2 (germline): SGHVS, FNYEAQ. CDR3 amino acids: CASSLEVSGNTIYF. In DNA form, the CDR3 reads TGTGCCAGCAGCTTAGAGGTGTCTGGAAACACCATATATTTT.

This clonotype was found a few times. The chain couples TRBV27 to TRBJ2-1; D is uncertain. Trimming took 3 bases from V and 5 from J, leaving 8 bases between them. In germline, CDR1 is MNHEY, CDR2 SMNVEV (reference sequence). The CDR3 spans 13 residues. The CDR3 is CASSFRPNNEQFF. CDR3 sequence (DNA): TGTGCCAGCAGTTTTCGACCAAACAATGAGCAGTTCTTC.

This clonotype was seen a few times. The V call is TRBV20-1, the J call TRBJ2-7, with D possibly matching TRBD1 (6 bases). Germline-derived CDR1 and CDR2 are DFQATT and SNEGSKA (reference sequence). V was shortened by 5 bases and J by 0 bases, with 14 bases between the two germline ends. The CDR3 totals 14 residues. The CDR3: CSAFSGVYSYEQYF. CDR3 coding DNA: TGCAGTGCTTTTTCAGGGGTTTACTCCTACGAGCAGTACTTC.

A few counts support this clonotype. V usage is TRBV7-9 and J usage is TRBJ2-5; possible D gene TRBD2, 5 bases. V was cut by 5 bases and J by 3 bases, with 13 bases left in between. CDR3 length: 14 amino acids. Germline V lookup: CDR1 SEHNR, CDR2 FQNEAQ (reference sequence). The CDR3 bases are TGTGCCAGCAGCCACCCGTTCGGGGAAGAGACCCAGTACTTC. It encodes CASSHPFGEETQYF.

This clonotype has more than one count but fewer than ten. This chain connects TRBV28 to TRBJ1-5, with TRBD1 as a possible D gene (5 bases). Germline V gene lookup returns CDR1 MDHEN and CDR2 SYDVKM. Trimming removed 7 bases from V and 1 base from J, with 14 bases in between. The CDR3 has 15 amino acids. In nucleotides, the CDR3 is TGTGCCAGCACCCCCTGGAAGGGGAGCAATCAGCCCCAGCATTTT. As protein: CASTPWKGSNQPQHF.

This clonotype was seen at least ten times. The genes are TRBV28 and TRBJ1-5, with 9 positions matching TRBD1. This CDR3 comprises 15 residues. Germline trimming cut 6 bases from V and 2 bases from J; bases unmatched to any gene: 5. The germline CDR1 and CDR2 sequences are MDHEN and SYDVKM. CDR3 nucleotides: TGTGCCAGCAGGCAGGACAGGGGAGGCAATCAGCCCCAGCATTTT. As protein: CASRQDRGGNQPQHF.

In this sample, this clonotype turned up a few times. The chain couples TRBV6-2 or TRBV6-3 to TRBJ2-5, with a tentative D call TRBD2 (6 bases). The germline CDR1 and CDR2 sequences are MNHEY and SVGEGT. The CDR3 totals 17 residues. V lost 0 bases to trimming and J lost 0 bases, with 14 bases between them. The CDR3 loop reads CASSYSLQDYDQETQYF. The CDR3 region has the DNA TGTGCCAGCAGTTACTCCCTCCAGGACTACGACCAAGAGACCCAGTACTTC.

This clonotype came up many times. In DNA, the CDR3 is TGTGCCAGTAGTATGTCCGGGGGCCCCACCGGGGAGCTGTTTTTT. This translates into CASSMSGGPTGELFF. V is TRBV7-9 and J is TRBJ2-2; the D call may be TRBD1 or TRBD2 (6 bases each). Germline assignment: CDR1 SEHNR and CDR2 FQNEAQ (reference sequence). Trimming stripped 9 bases from V and 4 bases from J, with 18 bases between. The CDR3 totals 15 residues.